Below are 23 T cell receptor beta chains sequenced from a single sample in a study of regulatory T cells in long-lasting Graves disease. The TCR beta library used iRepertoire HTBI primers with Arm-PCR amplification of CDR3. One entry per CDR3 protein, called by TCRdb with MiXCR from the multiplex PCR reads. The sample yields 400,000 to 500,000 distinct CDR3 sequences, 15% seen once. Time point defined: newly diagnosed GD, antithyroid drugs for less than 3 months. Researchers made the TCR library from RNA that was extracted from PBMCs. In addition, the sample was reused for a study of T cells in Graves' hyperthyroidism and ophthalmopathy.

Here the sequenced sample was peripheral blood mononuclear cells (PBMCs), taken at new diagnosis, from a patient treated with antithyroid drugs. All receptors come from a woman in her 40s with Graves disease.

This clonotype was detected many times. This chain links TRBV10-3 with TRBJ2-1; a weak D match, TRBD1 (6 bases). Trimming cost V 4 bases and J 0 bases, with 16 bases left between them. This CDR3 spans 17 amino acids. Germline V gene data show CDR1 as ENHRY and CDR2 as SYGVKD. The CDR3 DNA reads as TGTGCCATCAGTGGGTCTGGGGGCGCGAGCTCCTACAATGAGCAGTTCTTC. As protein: CAISGSGGASSYNEQFF.

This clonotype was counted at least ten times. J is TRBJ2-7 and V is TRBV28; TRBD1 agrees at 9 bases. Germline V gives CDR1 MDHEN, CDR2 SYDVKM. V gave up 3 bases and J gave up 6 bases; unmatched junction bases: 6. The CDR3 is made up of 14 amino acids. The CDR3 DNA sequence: TGTGCCAGCAGTTTGGGACAGGGATCGTCCGAGCAGTACTTC. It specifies CASSLGQGSSEQYF.

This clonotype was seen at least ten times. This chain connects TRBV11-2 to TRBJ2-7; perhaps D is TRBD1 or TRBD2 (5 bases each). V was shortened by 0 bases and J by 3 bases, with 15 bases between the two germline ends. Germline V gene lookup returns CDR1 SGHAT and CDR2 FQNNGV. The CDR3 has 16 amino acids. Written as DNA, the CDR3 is TGTGCCAGCAGCTTAGATAGAGGGGTAGGGAACTACGAGCAGTACTTC. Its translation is CASSLDRGVGNYEQYF.

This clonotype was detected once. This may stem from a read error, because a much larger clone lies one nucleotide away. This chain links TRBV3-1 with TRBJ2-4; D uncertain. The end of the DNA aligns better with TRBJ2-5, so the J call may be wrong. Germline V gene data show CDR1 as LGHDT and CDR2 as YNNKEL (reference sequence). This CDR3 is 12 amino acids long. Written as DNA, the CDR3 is TGTGTCAGCAGCCAACCTCAAGAGACCCAGTACTTC. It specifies CVSSQPQETQYF.

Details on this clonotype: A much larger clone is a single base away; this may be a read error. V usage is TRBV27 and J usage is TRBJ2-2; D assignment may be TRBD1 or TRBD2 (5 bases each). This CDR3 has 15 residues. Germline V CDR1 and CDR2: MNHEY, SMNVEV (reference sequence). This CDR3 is CASSFDRQNTGELVF. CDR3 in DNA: TGTGCCAGCAGCTTCGACAGACAGAACACCGGGGAGCTGGTTTTT.

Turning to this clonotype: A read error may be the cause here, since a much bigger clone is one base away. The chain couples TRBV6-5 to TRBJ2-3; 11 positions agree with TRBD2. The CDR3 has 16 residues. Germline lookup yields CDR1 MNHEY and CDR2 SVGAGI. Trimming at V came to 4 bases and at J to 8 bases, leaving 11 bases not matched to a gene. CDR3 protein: CASSSPLAGVAGTQYF. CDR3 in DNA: TGTGCCAGCAGTTCCCCACTAGCGGGAGTGGCAGGTACGCAGTATTTT.

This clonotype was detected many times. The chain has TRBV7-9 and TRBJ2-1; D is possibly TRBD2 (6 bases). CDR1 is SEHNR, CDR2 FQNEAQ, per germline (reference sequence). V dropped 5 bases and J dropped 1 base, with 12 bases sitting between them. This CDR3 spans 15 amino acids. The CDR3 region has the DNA TGTGCCAGCAGCCCCTATGGGGGGTCCTACAATGAGCAGTTCTTC. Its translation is CASSPYGGSYNEQFF.

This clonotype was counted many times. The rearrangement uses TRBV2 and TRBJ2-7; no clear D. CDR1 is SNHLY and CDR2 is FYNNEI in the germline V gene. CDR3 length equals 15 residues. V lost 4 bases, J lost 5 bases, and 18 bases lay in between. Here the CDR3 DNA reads TGTGCCAGCAGTGTGGCGCTATCTATCCTCAACGAGCAGTACTTC. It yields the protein CASSVALSILNEQYF.

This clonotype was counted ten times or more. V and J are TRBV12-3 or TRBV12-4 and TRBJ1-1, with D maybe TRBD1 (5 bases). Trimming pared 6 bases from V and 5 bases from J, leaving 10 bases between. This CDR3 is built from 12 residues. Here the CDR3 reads CASRGTGTEAFF. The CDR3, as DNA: TGTGCCAGCAGGGGGACGGGGACTGAAGCTTTCTTT.

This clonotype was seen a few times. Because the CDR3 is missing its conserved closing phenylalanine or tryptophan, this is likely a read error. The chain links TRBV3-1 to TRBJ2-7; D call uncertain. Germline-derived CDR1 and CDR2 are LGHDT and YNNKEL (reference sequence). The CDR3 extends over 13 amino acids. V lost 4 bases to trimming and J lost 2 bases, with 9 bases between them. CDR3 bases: TGTGCCAGCAGCCCCGGACGGACCTACGAGCAGTACCTC. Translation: CASSPGRTYEQYL.

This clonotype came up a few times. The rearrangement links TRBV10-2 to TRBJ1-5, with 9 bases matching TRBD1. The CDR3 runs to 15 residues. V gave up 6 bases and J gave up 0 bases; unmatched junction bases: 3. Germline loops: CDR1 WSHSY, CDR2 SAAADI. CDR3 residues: CASRMTGGSNQPQHF. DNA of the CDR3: TGCGCCAGCAGAATGACAGGGGGTAGCAATCAGCCCCAGCATTTT.

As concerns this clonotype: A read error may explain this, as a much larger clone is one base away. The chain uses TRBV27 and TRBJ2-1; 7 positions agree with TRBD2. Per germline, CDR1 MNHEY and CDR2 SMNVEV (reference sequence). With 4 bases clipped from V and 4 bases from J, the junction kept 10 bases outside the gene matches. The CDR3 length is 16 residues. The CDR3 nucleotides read TGTGCCAGCAGTTCCGAGGGACTATCGGTTTACAATGAGCAGTTCTTC. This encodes CASSSEGLSVYNEQFF.

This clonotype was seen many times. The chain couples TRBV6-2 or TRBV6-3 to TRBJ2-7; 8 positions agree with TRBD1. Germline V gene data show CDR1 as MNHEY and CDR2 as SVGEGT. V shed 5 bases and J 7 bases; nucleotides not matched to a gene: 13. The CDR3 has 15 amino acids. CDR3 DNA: TGTGCCAGCAGTGCTACCTCCGGGACAGGTGAGGAGCAGTACTTC. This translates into CASSATSGTGEEQYF.

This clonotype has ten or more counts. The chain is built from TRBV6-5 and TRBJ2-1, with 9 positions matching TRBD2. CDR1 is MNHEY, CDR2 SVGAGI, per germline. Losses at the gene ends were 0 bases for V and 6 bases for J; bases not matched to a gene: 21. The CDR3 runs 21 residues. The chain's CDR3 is CASSYSPYSGRNGPVGNEQFF. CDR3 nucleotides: TGTGCCAGCAGTTACTCCCCCTACAGCGGGAGGAATGGTCCGGTGGGCAATGAGCAGTTCTTC.

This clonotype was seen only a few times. CDR3 sequence: CASSPPGLADNEQFF. In DNA form, the CDR3 reads TGTGCCAGCAGTCCCCCGGGACTAGCAGACAATGAGCAGTTCTTC. The chain links TRBV12-3 or TRBV12-4 to TRBJ2-1, with 9 bases identical to TRBD2. The CDR3 has 15 amino acids. The V and J ends lost 5 bases and 5 bases, in that order; junction bases with no gene match: 7.

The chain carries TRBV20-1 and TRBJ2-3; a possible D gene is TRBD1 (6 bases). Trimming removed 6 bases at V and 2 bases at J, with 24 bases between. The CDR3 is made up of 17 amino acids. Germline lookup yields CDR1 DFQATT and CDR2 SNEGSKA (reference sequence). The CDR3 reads CSATSRGVGSATDTQYF. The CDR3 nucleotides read TGCAGTGCCACCAGCAGGGGAGTGGGGTCCGCCACAGATACGCAGTATTTT.

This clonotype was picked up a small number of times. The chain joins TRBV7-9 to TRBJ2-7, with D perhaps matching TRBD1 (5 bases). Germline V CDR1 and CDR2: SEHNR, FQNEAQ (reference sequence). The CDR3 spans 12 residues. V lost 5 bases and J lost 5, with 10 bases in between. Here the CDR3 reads CASSPDNHEQYF. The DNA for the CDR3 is TGTGCCAGCAGCCCGGACAACCACGAGCAGTACTTC.

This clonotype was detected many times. The CDR3 region is CASSVPLARYNEQFF. The CDR3 nucleotides read TGTGCCAGCAGTGTTCCTCTGGCGAGATACAATGAGCAGTTCTTC. The J gene is TRBJ2-1, the V gene TRBV12-3 or TRBV12-4, with D uncertain. The germline V and J ends were trimmed by 5 bases and 4 bases, with 15 bases remaining between them. The CDR3 totals 15 residues.

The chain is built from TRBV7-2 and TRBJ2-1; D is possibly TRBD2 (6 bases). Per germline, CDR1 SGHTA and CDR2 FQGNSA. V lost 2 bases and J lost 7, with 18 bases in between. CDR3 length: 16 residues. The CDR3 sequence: CASSLSVSGEGNEQFF. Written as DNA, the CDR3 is TGTGCCAGCAGCTTATCGGTTAGCGGAGAGGGGAATGAGCAGTTCTTC.

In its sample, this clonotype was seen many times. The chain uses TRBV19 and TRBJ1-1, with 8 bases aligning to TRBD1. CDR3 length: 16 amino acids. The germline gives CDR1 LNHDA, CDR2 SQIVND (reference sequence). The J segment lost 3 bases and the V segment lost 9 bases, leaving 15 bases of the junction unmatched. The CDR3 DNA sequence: TGTGCCAGCAGCATTAGACAGGGGAGGAGGGACACTGAAGCTTTCTTT. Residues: CASSIRQGRRDTEAFF. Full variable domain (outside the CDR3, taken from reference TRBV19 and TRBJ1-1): DGGITQSPKYLFRKEGQNVTLSCEQNLNHDAMYWYRQDPGQGLRLIYYSQIVNDFQKGDIAEGYSVSREKKESFPLTVTSAQKNPTAFYLCASSIRQGRRDTEAFFGQGTRLTVV.

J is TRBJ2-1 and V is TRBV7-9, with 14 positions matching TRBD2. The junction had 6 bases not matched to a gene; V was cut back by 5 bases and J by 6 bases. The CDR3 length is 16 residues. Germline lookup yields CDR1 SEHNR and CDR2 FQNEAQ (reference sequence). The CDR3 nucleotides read TGTGCCAGCAGCCCATCCGGACTAGCGGGAGGCAATGAGCAGTTCTTC. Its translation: CASSPSGLAGGNEQFF. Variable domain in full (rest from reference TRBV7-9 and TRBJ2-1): DTGVSQNPRHKITKRGQNVTFRCDPISEHNRLYWYRQTLGQGPEFLTYFQNEAQLEKSRLLSDRFSAERPKGSFSTLEIQRTEQGDSAMYLCASSPSGLAGGNEQFFGPGTRLTVL.

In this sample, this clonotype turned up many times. The CDR3 DNA follows: TGCAGCGTTAGGCGGGATCTCCAAGAGACCCAGTACTTC. Translating gives CSVRRDLQETQYF. The chain recombines TRBV29-1 with TRBJ2-5, with TRBD2 as a possible D gene (6 bases). The CDR3 is made up of 13 amino acids. Germline lookup yields CDR1 SQVTM and CDR2 ANQGSEA. The V end was cut by 5 bases, the J end by 1 base, with 11 bases between.

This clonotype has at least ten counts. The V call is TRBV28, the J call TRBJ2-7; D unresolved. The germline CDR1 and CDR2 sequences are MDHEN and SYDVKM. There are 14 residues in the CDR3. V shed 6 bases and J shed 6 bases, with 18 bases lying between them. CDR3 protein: CASSPHPKNFEQYF. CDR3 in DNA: TGTGCCAGCAGCCCCCATCCTAAAAACTTCGAGCAGTACTTC.